One sample yielded the 21 T cell receptor beta chains listed below, sequenced in a study of chemoradiotherapy in HPV16-positive cancers. TCRdb's copy holds only in-frame clones and misses some; the assay was immunoSEQ multiplex PCR. The sample shows roughly 40,000 clones, around 82% of them seen only once. Sample: blood, taken from a patient who underwent chemoradiotherapy. The receptor source for this set is a human donor with HPV-associated anogenital cancer.

The V call is TRBV5-1, the J call TRBJ2-7, with D uncertain. The CDR3 extends over 13 amino acids. V was pared by 7 bases and J by 6 bases, with 17 bases between. CDR1 SGHRS and CDR2 YFSETQ come from the germline V gene. The CDR3 DNA follows: TGCGCCAGCGCTTGGGGAATGTCCGGCGAGCAGTACTTC. This sequence encodes CASAWGMSGEQYF.

This clone has just a few counts. The CDR3 DNA is TGTGCCAGCAGCTTGTCTAGCGGGGGGCTCTACGAGCAGTACTTC. Its translation is CASSLSSGGLYEQYF. This chain uses TRBV7-2 with TRBJ2-7; 11 bases agree with TRBD2. The CDR3 consists of 15 residues. CDR1 and CDR2 (germline): SGHTA, FQGNSA. V was pared by 3 bases and J by 3 bases, with 4 bases of the junction left unmatched.

This chain uses TRBV5-4 with TRBJ2-1; 7 bases map to TRBD1. Germline values: CDR1 SGHNT, CDR2 YYREEE (reference sequence). CDR3 size: 15 residues. V was pared by 2 bases and J by 2 bases, with 4 bases of the junction left unmatched. The CDR3 region has the DNA TGTGCCAGCAGCTTCACCGGGACAGCCTACAATGAGCAGTTCTTC. Translation: CASSFTGTAYNEQFF.

This clone was detected once. V gene TRBV5-1 combines with J gene TRBJ1-1, with 9 bases that match TRBD1. V dropped 4 bases and J dropped 9; count of bases not matched to a gene: 13. Per the germline V gene, CDR1 is SGHRS and CDR2 is YFSETQ. CDR3 size: 15 residues. This CDR3 reads CASSVGTGTSGKAFF. The CDR3 DNA reads TGCGCCAGCAGCGTAGGGACAGGGACTAGTGGTAAAGCTTTCTTT.

This clone was seen just once. This chain joins TRBV7-9 and TRBJ2-7; the match to TRBD2 covers 9 bases. Trimming cost V 2 bases and J 3 bases; bases outside gene matches: 5. The CDR3 runs to 15 residues. CDR1 and CDR2 (germline): SEHNR, FQNEAQ (reference sequence). CDR3 residues: CASSLRRGGGYEQYF. The CDR3, as DNA: TGTGCCAGCAGCTTACGGCGGGGGGGTGGCTACGAGCAGTACTTC.

This clone was found once. The V call is TRBV5-6, the J call TRBJ2-3; D is perhaps TRBD1 (6 bases). The germline V gene has CDR1 SGHDT and CDR2 YYEEEE. The CDR3 length is 13 residues. Trimming pared 0 bases from V and 5 bases from J, leaving 7 bases between. CDR3 DNA: TGTGCCAGCAGCTTGGACAGGGTAGATACGCAGTATTTT. Its translation is CASSLDRVDTQYF.

The gene calls are TRBV19 and TRBJ2-3; D is perhaps TRBD2 (5 bases). The CDR3 has 16 residues. The V end was cut by 2 bases, the J end by 4 bases, with 16 bases between. Per germline, CDR1 LNHDA and CDR2 SQIVND (reference sequence). The CDR3 reads CASSILGGSAPDTQYF. CDR3 DNA: TGTGCCAGTAGTATATTGGGCGGGTCGGCCCCAGATACGCAGTATTTT.

This chain joins TRBV5-1 and TRBJ1-1; the D is unclear. Germline assignment: CDR1 SGHRS and CDR2 YFSETQ. CDR3 length: 14 residues. Deletions cut 0 bases from V and 1 base from J, with 7 bases between. CDR3 sequence: CASSLGRGNTEAFF. Here the CDR3 DNA reads TGCGCCAGCAGCTTGGGTCGCGGGAACACTGAAGCTTTCTTT. The variable domain in full, completed from reference TRBV5-1 and TRBJ1-1, reads KAGVTQTPRYLIKTRGQQVTLSCSPISGHRSVSWYQQTPGQGLQFLFEYFSETQRNKGNFPGRFSGRQFSNSRSEMNVSTLELGDSALYLCASSLGRGNTEAFFGQGTRLTVV.

This chain links TRBV5-8 with TRBJ2-5; 9 bases line up with TRBD1. V trimming: 7 bases; J trimming: 7 bases; junction bases outside the gene matches: 8. The CDR3 is made up of 13 amino acids. CDR1 and CDR2 (germline): SGHTS, YDEGEE. CDR3 DNA: TGTGCCAGCGCCGGGACAGGGACCCCGACCCAGTACTTC. Translation gives CASAGTGTPTQYF.

This chain uses TRBV4-3 with TRBJ1-4, with D hard to call. The CDR3 loop spans 15 amino acids. Germline V lookup: CDR1 LGHNA, CDR2 YSLEER. V was shortened by 1 base and J by 4 bases, with 10 bases between the two germline ends. Here the CDR3 reads CASSQVTGGNEKLFF. CDR3 sequence (DNA): TGCGCCAGCAGCCAAGTCACCGGAGGTAATGAAAAACTGTTTTTT.

The CDR3 reads CASTAERGAGYGYTF. CDR3 nucleotides: TGTGCCAGCACCGCTGAGCGGGGGGCCGGCTATGGCTACACCTTC. This sequence joins TRBV2 and TRBJ1-2; D might be TRBD1 (6 bases). The germline CDR1 and CDR2 sequences are SNHLY and FYNNEI. V lost 7 bases and J lost 4, with 19 bases in between. The CDR3 runs 15 residues.

This clone was seen a handful of times. This chain connects TRBV4-2 to TRBJ1-2, with 12 bases aligning to TRBD1. CDR1 and CDR2 (germline): LGHNA, YNFKEQ. CDR3 length equals 16 residues. V gave up 5 bases and J gave up 4 bases; unmatched junction bases: 8. Here the CDR3 reads CASSRTGTGGGYGYTF. CDR3 bases: TGTGCCAGCAGCAGAACCGGGACAGGGGGCGGCTATGGCTACACCTTC.

The gene calls are TRBV7-3 and TRBJ2-5; TRBD2 agrees at 9 bases. CDR1 and CDR2 from the germline V gene are SGHTA and FQGTGA. This CDR3 region has 15 residues. J was trimmed by 2 bases and V by 0 bases; bases with no gene match: 1. CDR3 region: CASSLTAGGQETQYF. The CDR3 bases are TGTGCCAGCAGCTTAACCGCGGGGGGGCAAGAGACCCAGTACTTC.

The chain has TRBV10-3 and TRBJ1-5; D is unclear. V lost 6 bases, J lost 4 bases, and 10 bases lay in between. The length of the CDR3 is 13 residues. Looked up from germline, CDR1 is ENHRY and CDR2 is SYGVKD. CDR3 in DNA: TGTGCCATCAGAGTGGACTTGAATCAGCCCCAGCATTTT. This encodes CAIRVDLNQPQHF.

V usage is TRBV4-3 and J usage is TRBJ1-5; D may be TRBD1 (6 bases). The V and J ends lost 5 bases and 2 bases respectively, with 16 bases between them. CDR1 LGHNA and CDR2 YSLEER come from the germline V gene. This CDR3 contains 16 residues. The CDR3 DNA reads TGCGCCAGCAGCTCGGCGACAGGAGTCGGCAATCAGCCCCAGCATTTT. Translating gives CASSSATGVGNQPQHF.

The rearrangement joins TRBV5-1 to TRBJ1-2; D gene ambiguous. Germline CDR1 is SGHRS and CDR2 is YFSETQ. The CDR3 contains 14 residues. V lost 0 bases and J lost 3, with 9 bases in between. The CDR3 coding sequence is TGCGCCAGCAGCTTGGGAGACCCCGACTATGGCTACACCTTC. It is translated as CASSLGDPDYGYTF.

The CDR3 DNA reads TGCAGCGTTGTAGGGACTCTTGGCTACACCTTC. Translation: CSVVGTLGYTF. This chain links TRBV29-1 with TRBJ1-2, with D possibly matching TRBD1 (5 bases). From germline, CDR1 is SQVTM and CDR2 ANQGSEA. CDR3 length: 11 amino acids. V gave up 4 bases and J gave up 7 bases, with 10 bases separating them.

The CDR3 DNA follows: TGTGCCAGCAGCCAAGAGGGGGGGGACCAAGAGACCCAGTACTTC. This encodes CASSQEGGDQETQYF. J is TRBJ2-5 and V is TRBV14, with 7 nucleotides matching TRBD2. CDR3 length: 15 amino acids. CDR1 SGHDN and CDR2 FVKESK come from the germline V gene. V trimming: 0 bases; J trimming: 0 bases; junction bases outside the gene matches: 1.

The chain recombines TRBV11-2 with TRBJ1-3; D is possibly TRBD1 (5 bases). Trimming removed 3 bases at V and 0 bases at J, with 12 bases between. The V gene's germline CDR1 is SGHAT and CDR2 FQNNGV. The CDR3 length is 16 residues. The CDR3 nucleotides are TGTGCCAGCAGCTTTGGGGGACCCATCTCTGGAAACACCATATATTTT. This codes for CASSFGGPISGNTIYF.

The rearrangement uses TRBV5-4 and TRBJ2-5; 10 positions agree with TRBD1. The junction had 5 bases not matched to a gene; V was cut back by 3 bases and J by 3 bases. Germline loops: CDR1 SGHNT, CDR2 YYREEE (reference sequence). The CDR3 is made up of 15 amino acids. The CDR3 sequence: CASSSPGQGKETQYF. CDR3 nucleotide sequence: TGTGCCAGCAGCTCCCCGGGACAGGGGAAAGAGACCCAGTACTTC.

CDR3 sequence: CASSVAPDQQETQYF. The CDR3 DNA reads as TGTGCCAGCAGCGTAGCTCCGGACCAACAAGAGACCCAGTACTTC. This chain uses TRBV9 with TRBJ2-5; no clear D gene. CDR1 SGDLS and CDR2 YYNGEE come from the germline V gene. This CDR3 comprises 15 residues. The ends were cut back, 0 bases at V and 2 bases at J, with 11 bases in the middle.